Reported below is one T cell receptor (beta chain). The data originate from a study of cytomegalovirus exposure and HLA in healthy donors. Amplification used 60 Vbeta primers and 13 Jbeta primers. Profiled with immunoSEQ multiplex PCR; TCRdb holds only in-frame clones, not every one. Among 200,000 to 250,000 clones listed, over 75% were seen once. This CDR3 contains 15 residues. Trimming took 4 bases from V and 2 from J, leaving 12 bases between them. Germline V gene lookup returns CDR1 SGDLS and CDR2 YYNGEE. The V gene is TRBV9, the J gene TRBJ2-2, with D perhaps TRBD1 (6 bases). The TCR originated in a girl aged 2-10 years in good health and CMV-seronegative. The sample taken for sequencing was PBMCs. The CDR3 protein is CASSTRTVNTGELFF. The DNA for the CDR3 is TGTGCCAGCAGCACACGGACAGTAAACACCGGGGAGCTGTTTTTT. Variable domain in full (rest from reference TRBV9 and TRBJ2-2): DSGVTQTPKHLITATGQRVTLRCSPRSGDLSVYWYQQSLDQGLQFLIQYYNGEERAKGNILERFSAQQFPDLHSELNLSSLELGDSALYFCASSTRTVNTGELFFGEGSRLTVL.